The 15 T cell receptor beta chains below all came from one sample that was sequenced in a study of metastatic and nonmetastatic thyroid tumors. TCRdb re-called the PCR reads via MiXCR. Among 75,000 to 100,000 clones listed, about 12% were seen once. Ahead of thyroid surgery, no patient had received treatment of any kind. The specimen was blood. Receptors originate from a female donor with papillary thyroid cancer or a benign thyroid nodule (not recorded which). Some clones in this sample may be carry-over from other donors' samples.

The CDR3 bases are TGTGCCAGCAGCCCATTCCAGACACAGGGGGCGGAGGAAAAACTGTTTTTT. Its translation: CASSPFQTQGAEEKLFF. The chain has TRBV3-1 and TRBJ1-4, with TRBD1 matching over 9 bases. The junction had 14 bases not matched to a gene; V was cut back by 4 bases and J by 8 bases. CDR1 and CDR2 (germline): LGHDT, YNNKEL (reference sequence). The CDR3 spans 17 residues.

V and J are TRBV20-1 and TRBJ2-7; 10 bases map to TRBD2. The CDR3 runs to 16 residues. The V and J ends lost 0 bases and 2 bases, in that order; junction bases with no gene match: 7. Per the germline V gene, CDR1 is DFQATT and CDR2 is SNEGSKA (reference sequence). The CDR3 coding sequence is TGCAGTGCTAGAGATCTTACTAGCGGGGACGCCTACGAGCAGTACTTC. Amino acid sequence: CSARDLTSGDAYEQYF.

This clone was recorded only once. The CDR3 nucleotides read TGCAGTGCTAGAGAGGCTCGGGCTAGCGGGAGAAGGGATGAGCAGTTCTTC. Protein: CSAREARASGRRDEQFF. The V call is TRBV20-1, the J call TRBJ2-1, with TRBD2 matching 10 bases. The CDR3 loop spans 17 amino acids. The V gene end was trimmed by 0 bases and the J gene end by 8 bases; junction bases not matched to a gene: 13. Germline CDR1 and CDR2: DFQATT and SNEGSKA (reference sequence).

This clone was recorded at least ten times. The chain uses TRBV4-1 and TRBJ1-2; tentatively, D is TRBD1 (5 bases). This CDR3 has 15 amino acids. V was clipped by 0 bases and J by 2 bases, with 10 bases between them. Germline V gene lookup returns CDR1 MGHRA and CDR2 YSYEKL. The chain's CDR3 is CASSQDQGANYGYTF. CDR3 coding DNA: TGCGCCAGCAGCCAAGACCAGGGTGCGAACTATGGCTACACCTTC.

The J gene is TRBJ1-1, the V gene TRBV25-1; D ambiguous. The CDR3 runs to 12 residues. The V and J ends lost 5 bases and 4 bases respectively, with 8 bases between them. Germline assignment: CDR1 MGHDK and CDR2 SYGVNS. The CDR3 nucleotides are TGTGCCAGCAGTCGGAGCCGCACTGAAGCTTTCTTT. Protein: CASSRSRTEAFF.

This clone was seen repeatedly, ten times or more. The V gene is TRBV19, the J gene TRBJ2-2, with 12 positions matching TRBD2. Unmatched junction bases numbered 6, after V lost 5 bases and J lost 5 bases. CDR3 length: 16 residues. Per germline, CDR1 LNHDA and CDR2 SQIVND (reference sequence). The CDR3 coding sequence is TGTGCCAGTAGTTTTTTAGGACTAGCGGGGACCGGGGAGCTGTTTTTT. Protein: CASSFLGLAGTGELFF.

This clone has at least ten counts. J is TRBJ2-2 and V is TRBV25-1; perhaps TRBD1 as D (5 bases). This CDR3 spans 21 amino acids. The ends were cut back, 6 bases at V and 1 base at J, with 30 bases in the middle. Germline V lookup: CDR1 MGHDK, CDR2 SYGVNS. The chain's CDR3 is CASSPLVGLVKSKENTGELFF. The CDR3 DNA is TGTGCCAGCAGCCCCCTTGTGGGGCTAGTCAAAAGCAAAGAGAACACCGGGGAGCTGTTTTTT.

This clone came up many times. V is TRBV5-7 and J is TRBJ2-1, with TRBD2 matching over 8 bases. TRBV5-7 is assigned to the ORF class and has an uncertain function. The trim removed 4 bases at V and 0 bases at J, leaving 12 bases unmatched. There are 18 residues in the CDR3. CDR3: CASSALTSGQSSYNEQFF. DNA for the CDR3: TGTGCCAGCAGCGCCCTCACTAGCGGTCAGAGCTCCTACAATGAGCAGTTCTTC.

This clone was seen many times. V and J are TRBV24-1 and TRBJ2-1; TRBD2 matches 10 bases. The germline V gene has CDR1 KGHDR and CDR2 SFDVKD. This CDR3 contains 14 residues. V lost 5 bases, J lost 9 bases, and 6 bases stayed unmatched. Here the CDR3 reads CATSASGRRGEQFF. The CDR3 coding sequence is TGTGCCACCAGTGCTAGCGGGAGACGTGGTGAGCAGTTCTTC.

The chain couples TRBV7-3 to TRBJ2-1; perhaps D is TRBD1 or TRBD2 (5 bases each). V lost 2 bases to trimming and J lost 4 bases, with 15 bases between them. Germline V gene lookup returns CDR1 SGHTA and CDR2 FQGTGA. The CDR3 sequence is 16 residues long. Here the CDR3 DNA reads TGTGCCAGCAGCTTACGTCGGGGCCTCTGGTACAATGAGCAGTTCTTC. It is translated as CASSLRRGLWYNEQFF.

The chain links TRBV28 to TRBJ2-2, with TRBD2 as a possible D gene (6 bases). The CDR3 loop spans 16 amino acids. Trimming took 10 bases from V and 5 from J, leaving 23 bases between them. Germline CDR1 is MDHEN and CDR2 is SYDVKM. The chain's CDR3 is CAIRSLAGGPTGELFF. CDR3 nucleotide sequence: TGTGCCATCAGATCACTAGCTGGAGGGCCAACCGGGGAGCTGTTTTTT.

The chain uses TRBV30 and TRBJ2-7, with 8 bases aligning to TRBD1. In germline, CDR1 is GTSNPN, CDR2 SVGIG (reference sequence). The CDR3 loop spans 17 amino acids. V lost 3 bases and J lost 4; bases outside the gene matches: 17. This CDR3 reads CAWSTKVVAGGWYEQYF. The CDR3, as DNA: TGTGCCTGGAGCACCAAAGTGGTTGCAGGGGGCTGGTACGAGCAGTACTTC.

The rearrangement uses TRBV5-1 and TRBJ2-3; 12 bases align to TRBD2. The junction had 5 bases not matched to a gene; V was cut back by 4 bases and J by 5 bases. Germline V CDR1 and CDR2: SGHRS, YFSETQ. The CDR3 contains 15 residues. CDR3 sequence (DNA): TGCGCCAGCAGCGGAGGACTAGCGGGGTTAGATACGCAGTATTTT. Translated, it gives CASSGGLAGLDTQYF.

This clone showed up many times. DNA of the CDR3: TGTGCCAGTCTTCCTCCTAGCGGGAGCTTTAGGGACGAGCAGTACTTC. Amino acid sequence: CASLPPSGSFRDEQYF. The chain carries TRBV2 and TRBJ2-7; 10 bases match TRBD2. Germline V gives CDR1 SNHLY, CDR2 FYNNEI. The trim removed 9 bases at V and 5 bases at J, leaving 16 bases unmatched. The CDR3 is 16 amino acids.

This clone was detected only a few times. V is TRBV5-4 and J is TRBJ2-1, with 8 nucleotides matching TRBD2. V trimming: 0 bases; J trimming: 9 bases; junction bases outside the gene matches: 11. Germline assignment: CDR1 SGHNT and CDR2 YYREEE (reference sequence). The CDR3 is 16 amino acids. The CDR3 DNA sequence: TGTGCCAGCAGCTTGGGAGGGACTAGTCACTCCCCTGAGCAGTTCTTC. Its translation is CASSLGGTSHSPEQFF. The variable domain in full, with the rest retrieved from reference TRBV5-4 and TRBJ2-1, is ETGVTQSPTHLIKTRGQQVTLRCSSQSGHNTVSWYQQALGQGPQFIFQYYREEENGRGNFPPRFSGLQFPNYSSELNVNALELDDSALYLCASSLGGTSHSPEQFFGPGTRLTVL.